This T cell receptor (beta chain) was found in a study of blood T cell repertoires in COVID-19. Study-wide context: Samples taken during acute and convalescent COVID-19 were collected in the United States, Italy and Spain. Sample material is recorded as cDNA or gDNA derived from T cells, B-cell-depleted T cells, or PBMCs.

This CDR3 contains 14 residues. Germline V gene lookup returns CDR1 LNHDA and CDR2 SQIVND (reference sequence). Trimming removed 3 bases at V and 0 bases at J, with 9 bases between. As handled by the study authors: Reference gene primer amplification gave nucleated cell count estimates. Some clones are missing from TCRdb's copy, which holds only in-frame ones; the method was immunoSEQ multiplex PCR. That table gives V, J and clone size, and the DNA gave D and trimming. The sample includes under 250,000 clones, more than 70% of them seen just once. The gene calls are TRBV19 and TRBJ2-7, with D tentatively TRBD2 (6 bases). This TCR was recovered from a woman of 80 years or more with acute or convalescent COVID-19. The specimen sequenced was peripheral blood. CDR3 protein: CASSIGGNSYEQYF. The CDR3 bases are TGTGCCAGTAGTATTGGAGGGAACTCCTACGAGCAGTACTTC. The full variable domain, in which reference TRBV19 and TRBJ2-7 provide the parts outside the CDR3, is DGGITQSPKYLFRKEGQNVTLSCEQNLNHDAMYWYRQDPGQGLRLIYYSQIVNDFQKGDIAEGYSVSREKKESFPLTVTSAQKNPTAFYLCASSIGGNSYEQYFGPGTRLTVT.